Following are 10 T cell receptor beta chains from one sample sequenced in a study of T cells in Graves' hyperthyroidism and ophthalmopathy. TCR beta CDR3 regions were amplified from RNA transcripts. TCR CDR3 regions were first amplified by RT-PCR with HTBI primers. Each CDR3 protein is one row after TCRdb ran MiXCR on the multiplex PCR reads. The sample includes 300,000 or so distinct CDR3 sequences, over 15% seen only once; the top ten take approximately 60%. Sequencing input: blood. The source is a woman aged 60 to 75 with Graves' ophthalmopathy.

This clonotype was counted only a few times. CDR3 residues: CASSYSLGVSSYEQYF. CDR3 bases: TGTGCCAGCAGTTACTCTCTGGGGGTGTCCTCCTACGAGCAGTACTTC. The chain joins TRBV6-5 to TRBJ2-7; tentatively, D is TRBD1 or TRBD2 (5 bases each). The CDR3 runs 16 residues. V dropped 0 bases and J dropped 0 bases, with 12 bases sitting between them. Looked up from germline, CDR1 is MNHEY and CDR2 is SVGAGI.

This clonotype was detected ten times or more. V and J are TRBV5-6 and TRBJ2-3, with a tentative D call TRBD1 (6 bases). CDR3 length: 14 amino acids. V was pared by 0 bases and J by 4 bases, with 9 bases between. Germline CDR1 SGHDT, CDR2 YYEEEE. Here the CDR3 DNA reads TGTGCCAGCAGCTTGGCAGGGGCCGCAGATACGCAGTATTTT. This encodes CASSLAGAADTQYF. Full variable domain (remainder filled in from reference TRBV5-6 and TRBJ2-3): DAGVTQSPTHLIKTRGQQVTLRCSPKSGHDTVSWYQQALGQGPQFIFQYYEEEERQRGNFPDRFSGHQFPNYSSELNVNALLLGDSALYLCASSLAGAADTQYFGPGTRLTVL.

The chain is built from TRBV20-1 and TRBJ1-2, with D uncertain. The CDR3 runs 14 residues. V was clipped by 0 bases and J by 4 bases, with 12 bases between them. Germline V CDR1 and CDR2: DFQATT, SNEGSKA (reference sequence). The CDR3 DNA reads as TGCAGTGCTAGAGATCCGACGGCCATCTATGGCTACACCTTC. It codes for CSARDPTAIYGYTF.

This clonotype has just a few counts. The chain combines TRBV19 with TRBJ1-1; D is ambiguous. Trimming removed 3 bases at V and 6 bases at J, with 8 bases between. CDR1 is LNHDA, CDR2 SQIVND, per germline (reference sequence). The CDR3 spans 12 residues. CDR3 DNA: TGTGCCAGTAGTATGGGCGGACCTGAAGCTTTCTTT. Its protein is CASSMGGPEAFF.

This clonotype came up many times. This chain's CDR3 is CASRTGTGGPKNEQYF. The CDR3 DNA reads as TGTGCCAGCAGAACCGGGACAGGAGGTCCAAAGAACGAGCAGTACTTC. The rearrangement uses TRBV7-9 and TRBJ2-7, with 8 nucleotides matching TRBD1. The CDR3 length is 16 residues. Germline V gene sequence: CDR1 SEHNR, CDR2 FQNEAQ (reference sequence). The junction had 15 bases not matched to a gene; V was cut back by 6 bases and J by 5 bases. Full variable domain (missing parts from reference TRBV7-9 and TRBJ2-7): DTGVSQNPRHKITKRGQNVTFRCDPISEHNRLYWYRQTLGQGPEFLTYFQNEAQLEKSRLLSDRFSAERPKGSFSTLEIQRTEQGDSAMYLCASRTGTGGPKNEQYFGPGTRLTVT.

This clonotype was found many times. The chain links TRBV9 to TRBJ2-5, with 8 bases lining up with TRBD1. V shed 4 bases, J shed 5 bases, and the junction held 10 bases outside the gene matches. This CDR3 contains 15 residues. Germline V CDR1 and CDR2: SGDLS, YYNGEE. The CDR3 loop is CASSYSGQGVETQYF. CDR3 nucleotide sequence: TGTGCCAGCAGCTATAGCGGACAGGGCGTCGAGACCCAGTACTTC.

This clonotype was observed a handful of times. The CDR3 nucleotides are TGCAGCGTCGGAGGACACCTAGATGGGGAGACCCAGTACTTC. Amino acid sequence: CSVGGHLDGETQYF. The rearrangement links TRBV29-1 to TRBJ2-5; perhaps D is TRBD1 or TRBD2 (5 bases each). The germline gives CDR1 SQVTM, CDR2 ANQGSEA. The CDR3 totals 14 residues. V was trimmed by 6 bases and J by 5 bases, leaving 19 bases between them.

V gene TRBV18 combines with J gene TRBJ2-5; D gene uncertain. This CDR3 region has 14 residues. V was trimmed by 5 bases and J by 3 bases, leaving 13 bases between them. Germline assignment: CDR1 KGHSH and CDR2 LQKENI. Here the CDR3 DNA reads TGTGCCAGCTCAAGTTTTCAGGTGAAAGAGACCCAGTACTTC. Translated: CASSSFQVKETQYF.

The chain is built from TRBV19 and TRBJ1-5; a weak D match, TRBD1 (6 bases). Germline-derived CDR1 and CDR2 are LNHDA and SQIVND (reference sequence). Trimming shortened V by 9 bases and J by 7 bases, and 19 bases separated the two germline ends. The CDR3 spans 14 residues. CDR3 coding DNA: TGTGCCAGCTCTGTTCAGGCAGGGGACCAGCCCCAGCATTTT. Its translation is CASSVQAGDQPQHF.

This rearrangement joins TRBV6-1 to TRBJ2-7; no reliable D call. The V gene's germline CDR1 is MNHNS and CDR2 SASEGT. Trimming cost V 5 bases and J 1 base, with 12 bases left between them. The CDR3 totals 14 residues. The CDR3 spells CASSPPQRSYEQYF. The CDR3 DNA reads TGTGCCAGCAGTCCTCCACAGAGGTCCTACGAGCAGTACTTC.